This T cell receptor beta chain was identified during a study of monozygotic twins with cystic fibrosis. Overall study results and limits: Unrelated CF individuals shared fewer identical clonotypes than monozygotic CF twins. Shared CDR3 numbers were not associated with age, concordance or severity. V usage most resembled the co-twin in 13 of 16 pairs. Low clonality (median 0.0095) suggested a mostly naive repertoire.

The CDR3 covers 16 residues. Germline CDR1 MNHNY, CDR2 SVGAGI (reference sequence). V dropped 1 base and J dropped 4 bases, with 16 bases sitting between them. Assay used: immunoSEQ multiplex PCR; TCRdb lists only in-frame clones, some missing. The sample records around 30,000 clones, about nine tenths being singletons. This clone was detected only once. Its specificity is not known. This chain uses TRBV6-6 with TRBJ1-2; no definite D call. The material sequenced was blood. The source is a girl aged 2-10 years with cystic fibrosis. CDR3: CASSYYVGESLYGYTF. Written as DNA, the CDR3 is TGTGCCAGCAGTTACTACGTCGGGGAATCCCTCTATGGCTACACCTTC.